These 9 T cell receptor beta chains were all obtained from the same sample, sequenced in a study of blood T cell repertoires in COVID-19. Only in-frame clones appear in the TCRdb table, and some are missing; sequencing was by immunoSEQ multiplex PCR. The sample lists about 110,000 clones, about 80% occurring once. Specimen: peripheral blood. These receptors all stem from a man aged 65-85 years with acute or convalescent COVID-19.

This chain joins TRBV13 and TRBJ1-1, with a tentative D call TRBD1 (6 bases). The CDR3 runs to 15 residues. Germline CDR1 and CDR2: PRHDT and FYEKMQ (reference sequence). Trimming shortened V by 5 bases and J by 3 bases, and 16 bases separated the two germline ends. As DNA, the CDR3 is TGTGCCAGCAGCATACGACAGGATCAGGACACTGAAGCTTTCTTT. Its protein is CASSIRQDQDTEAFF.

The chain combines TRBV11-2 with TRBJ2-5; D may be TRBD2 (5 bases). In germline, CDR1 is SGHAT, CDR2 FQNNGV. V lost 4 bases to trimming and J lost 4 bases, with 16 bases between them. The CDR3 consists of 15 residues. The CDR3: CASSSLRGAGETQYF. CDR3 in DNA: TGTGCCAGCAGCTCACTCAGAGGCGCGGGAGAGACCCAGTACTTC.

The rearrangement links TRBV5-1 to TRBJ2-3; tentative D call: TRBD2 (6 bases). The CDR3 extends over 14 amino acids. Germline CDR1 reads SGHRS; CDR2 reads YFSETQ. V was clipped by 4 bases and J by 1 base, with 10 bases between them. In DNA, the CDR3 is TGCGCCAGCAGCGCGTCTAGCGGCACAGATACGCAGTATTTT. Amino acids: CASSASSGTDTQYF.

The chain carries TRBV11-2 and TRBJ2-6, with 7 bases aligning to TRBD1. V was pared by 4 bases and J by 2 bases, with 11 bases of the junction left unmatched. Germline V gives CDR1 SGHAT, CDR2 FQNNGV. The CDR3 loop spans 18 amino acids. The CDR3 sequence: CASSSRLHGTAGANVLTF. DNA of the CDR3: TGTGCCAGCAGCTCAAGGTTGCATGGGACAGCTGGGGCCAACGTCCTGACTTTC.

The chain employs TRBV3-1 (or the pseudogene TRBV3-2) and TRBJ2-5; the D gene is possibly TRBD1 (6 bases). In germline, CDR1 is LGHDT, CDR2 YNNKEL (reference sequence). The CDR3 has 13 amino acids. The V end was cut by 4 bases, the J end by 5 bases, with 11 bases between. This CDR3 reads CASSLDRPETQYF. For the CDR3, the DNA is TGTGCCAGCAGCCTCGACAGGCCGGAGACCCAGTACTTC.

The gene calls are TRBV5-4 and TRBJ1-4; 7 bases line up with TRBD1. Germline lookup yields CDR1 SGHNT and CDR2 YYREEE (reference sequence). This CDR3 spans 15 amino acids. V was pared by 4 bases and J by 3 bases, with 6 bases of the junction left unmatched. The CDR3 DNA reads as TGTGCCAGCAGCGCTTCTGGGACAGCTAATGAAAAACTGTTTTTT. It codes for CASSASGTANEKLFF.

This chain uses TRBV6-6 with TRBJ2-1; possibly TRBD1 for D (7 bases). This CDR3 has 15 amino acids. V lost 6 bases, J lost 6 bases, and 18 bases lay in between. The germline V gene encodes CDR1 MNHNY and CDR2 SVGAGI (reference sequence). This CDR3 is CASSQRTGLSNEQFF. CDR3 coding DNA: TGTGCCAGCAGCCAAAGGACAGGACTAAGCAATGAGCAGTTCTTC.

V and J are TRBV27 and TRBJ1-6; 7 nucleotides agree with TRBD1. This CDR3 region has 15 residues. V dropped 6 bases and J dropped 8; count of bases not matched to a gene: 10. CDR1 and CDR2 (germline): MNHEY, SMNVEV (reference sequence). CDR3 sequence: CASSWTGQAHSPLHF. CDR3 coding DNA: TGTGCCAGCAGCTGGACTGGACAGGCCCATTCACCCCTCCACTTT.

This chain uses TRBV10-3 with TRBJ1-2; D unresolved. Germline V gives CDR1 ENHRY, CDR2 SYGVKD. Trimming pared 6 bases from V and 8 bases from J, leaving 22 bases between. This CDR3 has 15 residues. Written as DNA, the CDR3 is TGTGCCATCAGCGGTTTGGTAGCCGAGGTTGGAGGCTACACCTTC. It is translated as CAISGLVAEVGGYTF.